This record concerns one T cell receptor beta chain sequence. Trimming removed 5 bases at V and 5 bases at J, with 7 bases between. CDR3 length: 12 amino acids. CDR1 is MDHEN and CDR2 is SYDVKM in the germline V gene. With sequencing, the targeted depth ranged from 1 in 200,000 to 1 in 1 million T cells. Some clones are missing from TCRdb's copy, which holds only in-frame ones; the method was immunoSEQ multiplex PCR. The profile shows about 80,000 clones, 79% of them singletons. This specimen belongs to a study of cytotoxic CD8 clonotypes in ibrutinib-treated CLL. Source: PBMCs, taken after 12 months of ibrutinib treatment. The chain joins TRBV28 to TRBJ1-5, with D uncertain. This receptor was obtained from a human donor with chronic lymphocytic leukemia. The CDR3 reads CASSPLHQPQHF. The DNA for the CDR3 is TGTGCCAGCAGTCCGCTGCATCAGCCCCAGCATTTT.